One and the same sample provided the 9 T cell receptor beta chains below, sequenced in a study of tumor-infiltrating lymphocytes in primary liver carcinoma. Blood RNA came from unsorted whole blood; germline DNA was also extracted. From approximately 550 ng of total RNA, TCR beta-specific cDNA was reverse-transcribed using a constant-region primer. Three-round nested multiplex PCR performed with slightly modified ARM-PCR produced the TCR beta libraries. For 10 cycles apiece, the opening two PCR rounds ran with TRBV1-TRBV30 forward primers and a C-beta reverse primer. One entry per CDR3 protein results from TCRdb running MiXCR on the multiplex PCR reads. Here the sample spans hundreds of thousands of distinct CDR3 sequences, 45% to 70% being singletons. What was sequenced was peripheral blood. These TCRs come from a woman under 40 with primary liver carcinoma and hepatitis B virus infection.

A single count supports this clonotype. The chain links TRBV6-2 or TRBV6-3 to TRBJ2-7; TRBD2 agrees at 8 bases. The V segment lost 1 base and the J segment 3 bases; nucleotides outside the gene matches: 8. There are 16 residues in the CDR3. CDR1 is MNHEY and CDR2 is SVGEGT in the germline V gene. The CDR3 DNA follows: TGTGCCAGCAGTTACTTGGGCGGGAGGAGTGTCTACGAGCAGTACTTC. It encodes CASSYLGGRSVYEQYF.

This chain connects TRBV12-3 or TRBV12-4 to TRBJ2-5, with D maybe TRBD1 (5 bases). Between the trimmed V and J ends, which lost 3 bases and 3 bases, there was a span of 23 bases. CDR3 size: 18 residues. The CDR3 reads CASSFYLPPTEIKETQYF. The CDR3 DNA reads TGTGCCAGCAGTTTCTACCTCCCCCCGACAGAGATTAAAGAGACCCAGTACTTC.

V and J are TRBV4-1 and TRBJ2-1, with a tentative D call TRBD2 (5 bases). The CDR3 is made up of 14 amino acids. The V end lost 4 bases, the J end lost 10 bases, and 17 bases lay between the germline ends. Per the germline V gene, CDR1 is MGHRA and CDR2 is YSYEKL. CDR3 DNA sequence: TGCGCCAGCAGCCCCGAAAACTCTGGCGGGGAGCAGTTCTTC. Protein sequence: CASSPENSGGEQFF.

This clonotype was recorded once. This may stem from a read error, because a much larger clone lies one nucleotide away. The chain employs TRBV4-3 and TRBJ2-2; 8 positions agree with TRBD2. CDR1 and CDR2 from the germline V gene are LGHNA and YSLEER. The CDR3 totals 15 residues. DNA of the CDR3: TGCGCCAGCAGCCAACTAGCGGGCTACACCGGGGGGCTGTTTTTT. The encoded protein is CASSQLAGYTGGLFF.

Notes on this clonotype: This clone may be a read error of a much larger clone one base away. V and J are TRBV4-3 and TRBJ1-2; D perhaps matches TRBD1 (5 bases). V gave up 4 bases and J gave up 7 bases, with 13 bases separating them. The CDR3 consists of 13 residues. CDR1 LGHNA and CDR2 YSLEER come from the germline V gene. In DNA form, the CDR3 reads TGCGCCAGCAGCCTCGGAGAGGGGTCTGGCTACACCTTC. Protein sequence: CASSLGEGSGYTF.

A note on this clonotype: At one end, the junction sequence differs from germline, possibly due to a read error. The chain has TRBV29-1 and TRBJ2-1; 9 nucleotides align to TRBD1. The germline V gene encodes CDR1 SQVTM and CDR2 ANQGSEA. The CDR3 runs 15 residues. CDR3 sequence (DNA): TGCAGCGTTGCCCGGGACAGGGAGACCTACAATGAGCGGTTCTTC. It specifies CSVARDRETYNERFF.

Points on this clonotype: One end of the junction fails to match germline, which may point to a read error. The CDR3 DNA reads TGTGGCAGCAGCCAAGGAGGGACAGGGTCATACGAGCAATACTTC. Translated: CGSSQGGTGSYEQYF. The rearrangement uses TRBV4-2 and TRBJ2-7, with 9 bases lining up with TRBD1. From germline, CDR1 is LGHNA and CDR2 YNFKEQ. The CDR3 spans 15 residues.

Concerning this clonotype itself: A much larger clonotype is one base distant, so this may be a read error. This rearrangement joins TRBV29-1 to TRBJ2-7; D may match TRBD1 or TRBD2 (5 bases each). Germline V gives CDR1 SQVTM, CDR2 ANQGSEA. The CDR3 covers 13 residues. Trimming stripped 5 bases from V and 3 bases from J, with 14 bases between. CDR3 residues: CSVPGPSFYEQYF. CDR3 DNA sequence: TGCAGCGTTCCGGGACCCAGCTTCTACGAGCAGTACTTC.

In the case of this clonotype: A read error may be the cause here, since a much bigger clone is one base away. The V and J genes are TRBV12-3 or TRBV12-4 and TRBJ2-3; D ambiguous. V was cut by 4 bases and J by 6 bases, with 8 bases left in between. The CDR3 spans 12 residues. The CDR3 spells CASSYAVDTQYF. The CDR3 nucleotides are TGTGCCAGCAGTTATGCGGTGGATACGCAGTATTTT.